Following are 2 T cell receptor beta chains from one sample sequenced in a study of cytomegalovirus exposure and HLA in healthy donors. PCR primers comprised 60 Vbeta and 13 Jbeta primers. Clones were read by immunoSEQ multiplex PCR, and TCRdb kept only the in-frame ones, dropping some. The sample consists of about 180,000 clones, roughly four fifths of them appearing once. Sequencing used PBMCs. The receptors come from a girl aged 5-17 years in good health and CMV-seropositive.

The chain links TRBV4-1 to TRBJ2-7; the D gene is possibly TRBD2 (5 bases). CDR3 length equals 14 residues. Germline-derived CDR1 and CDR2 are MGHRA and YSYEKL. V was cut by 4 bases and J by 4 bases, with 14 bases left in between. The CDR3 region has the DNA TGCGCCAGCAGCCGAGCCGGGATAGCTTACGAGCAGTACTTC. Translation gives CASSRAGIAYEQYF.

The chain recombines TRBV19 with TRBJ1-2; no clear D. Trimming took 5 bases from V and 7 from J, leaving 14 bases between them. CDR1 is LNHDA and CDR2 is SQIVND in the germline V gene (reference sequence). This CDR3 region has 13 residues. The CDR3 bases are TGTGCCAGTAGTCTGGGTCAGGCCGGTGGCTACACCTTC. Its protein is CASSLGQAGGYTF.